Given below is one T cell receptor beta chain in context. Other DNA sequences of this sample code for an identical CDR3. CDR1 is SGDLS, CDR2 YYNGEE, per germline. The CDR3 length is 15 residues. The V gene end was trimmed by 0 bases and the J gene end by 3 bases; junction bases not matched to a gene: 2. This sample stems from a study of cytomegalovirus exposure and HLA in healthy donors. Study overall: It was reported in a later analysis that the 95 to 150 validation repertoires used the same platform as the approximately 600 first-cohort repertoires.

Assay: immunoSEQ multiplex PCR; the TCRdb copy retains only in-frame clones and omits some. The sample yields 330,000 or so clones, just over 85% seen once. This receptor was obtained from a woman aged 18-29 years in good health and CMV-seronegative. The rearrangement joins TRBV9 to TRBJ2-1; 8 bases align to TRBD2. Source material: PBMCs. The CDR3 loop is CASSVGGTSYNEQFF. CDR3 sequence (DNA): TGTGCCAGCAGCGTAGGAGGGACTAGCTACAATGAGCAGTTCTTC.